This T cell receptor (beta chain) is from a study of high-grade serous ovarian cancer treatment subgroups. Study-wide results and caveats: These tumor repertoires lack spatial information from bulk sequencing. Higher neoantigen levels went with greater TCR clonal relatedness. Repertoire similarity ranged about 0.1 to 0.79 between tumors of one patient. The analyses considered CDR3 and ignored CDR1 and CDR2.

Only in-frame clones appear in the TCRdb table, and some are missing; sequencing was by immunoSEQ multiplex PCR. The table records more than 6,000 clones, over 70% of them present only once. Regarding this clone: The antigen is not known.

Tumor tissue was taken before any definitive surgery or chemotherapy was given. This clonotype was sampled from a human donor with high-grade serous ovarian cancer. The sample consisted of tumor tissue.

CDR3: CAWSVSRDSAEKLFF. In DNA form, the CDR3 reads TGTGCCTGGAGTGTTTCCCGGGACAGCGCCGAAAAACTGTTTTTT. The genes are TRBV30 and TRBJ1-4; 7 bases fit TRBD1. Germline CDR1 and CDR2: GTSNPN and SVGIG (reference sequence). The V segment lost 0 bases and the J segment 8 bases; nucleotides outside the gene matches: 9. This CDR3 is built from 15 residues.